The TCR beta chain described here comes from a study of T-cell memory formation after mild COVID-19. Study context: The study found TCR clusters largely donor specific. General observations from the study: That cross-reactive memory joined was suggested by some responding clones appearing in pre-infection memory.

Trimming at V came to 6 bases and at J to 12 bases, leaving 9 bases not matched to a gene. CDR3 length: 13 amino acids. Of note for this clonotype: The antigen remains unidentified.

Using its own MiXCR run on the 5' RACE reads, TCRdb lists one record per CDR3 protein. The repertoire holds 400,000 to 550,000 distinct CDR3 sequences, with around a quarter as singletons. The TCR was taken from an adult woman who had mild COVID-19 (a few samples of this study predate the infection). Cell type and time point are not known. The chain recombines TRBV12-3 or TRBV12-4 with TRBJ2-1; 9 nucleotides agree with TRBD2. The sequencing sample was made of PBMCs or a T cell subset sorted from them (not recorded which). CDR3 DNA: TGTGCCAGCAGCCGCGGGAGGGGCCTTATGCAGTTCTTC. Protein: CASSRGRGLMQFF.